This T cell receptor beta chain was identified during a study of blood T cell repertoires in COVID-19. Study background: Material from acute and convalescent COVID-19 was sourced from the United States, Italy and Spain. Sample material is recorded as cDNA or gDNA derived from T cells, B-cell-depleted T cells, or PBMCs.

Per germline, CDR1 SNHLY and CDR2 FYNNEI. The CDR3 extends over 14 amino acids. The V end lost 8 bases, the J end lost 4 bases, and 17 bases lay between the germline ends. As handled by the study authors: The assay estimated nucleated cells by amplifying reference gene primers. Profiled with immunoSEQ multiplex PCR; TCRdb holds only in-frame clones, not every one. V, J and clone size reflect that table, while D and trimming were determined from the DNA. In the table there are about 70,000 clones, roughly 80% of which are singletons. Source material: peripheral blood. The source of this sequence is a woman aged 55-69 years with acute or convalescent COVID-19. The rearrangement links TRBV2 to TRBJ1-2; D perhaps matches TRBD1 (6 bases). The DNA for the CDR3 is TGTGCCAGCCAAAGGACAGAGGTGGTCTATGGCTACACCTTC. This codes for CASQRTEVVYGYTF. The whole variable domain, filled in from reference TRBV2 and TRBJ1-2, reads EPEVTQTPSHQVTQMGQEVILRCVPISNHLYFYWYRQILGQKVEFLVSFYNNEISEKSEIFDDQFSVERPDGSNFTLKIRSTKLEDSAMYFCASQRTEVVYGYTFGSGTRLTVV.